The 9 T cell receptor beta chains reported below all come from one sample, sequenced in a study of blood T cells in healthy people across ages. Primed by a sample-barcoded 5' primer and a J-beta primer mix, a second PCR proceeded for roughly 6 to 12 cycles. TCRdb independently ran MiXCR on the 5' RACE reads; one entry per CDR3 protein. The data show 1,800,000 or so distinct CDR3 sequences, with about two fifths seen just once and under 25% held by the top ten. Sequenced input: blood. These receptors were collected from a human donor in good health.

The chain employs TRBV20-1 and TRBJ1-2, with D uncertain. V dropped 0 bases and J dropped 6 bases, with 8 bases sitting between them. CDR1 and CDR2 from the germline V gene are DFQATT and SNEGSKA (reference sequence). The CDR3 has 12 amino acids. CDR3 sequence: CSARDWRDGYTF. In nucleotides, the CDR3 is TGCAGTGCTAGAGATTGGAGAGATGGCTACACCTTC.

This chain links TRBV20-1 with TRBJ2-7; weak D call: TRBD1 (6 bases). V gave up 0 bases and J gave up 9 bases, with 18 bases separating them. Germline lookup yields CDR1 DFQATT and CDR2 SNEGSKA (reference sequence). The CDR3 extends over 14 amino acids. The CDR3 is CSARDPQTQGGQYF. The CDR3 DNA sequence: TGCAGTGCTAGAGATCCCCAGACACAGGGCGGGCAGTACTTC.

This clonotype showed up just a few times. The chain employs TRBV20-1 and TRBJ1-2; TRBD1 is a possible D gene (6 bases). V was clipped by 6 bases and J by 5 bases, with 19 bases between them. The germline CDR1 and CDR2 sequences are DFQATT and SNEGSKA (reference sequence). The CDR3 extends over 14 amino acids. The CDR3 region has the DNA TGCAGTGCGCAGGAAGACAGGTCCTTATATGGCTACACCTTC. As protein: CSAQEDRSLYGYTF.

This clonotype was seen a handful of times. One end of the junction varies from germline; a read error may be responsible. V and J are TRBV7-2 and TRBJ1-2; D call uncertain. The CDR3 loop spans 12 amino acids. Looked up from germline, CDR1 is SGHTA and CDR2 is FQGNSA. CDR3 in amino acids: CASSRENDGHTF. The CDR3, as DNA: TGTGCCAGCAGCCGCGAAAACGATGGCCACACCTTC.

This clonotype was observed a few times. The chain is built from TRBV4-3 and TRBJ2-7; either TRBD1 or TRBD2 may fit D (6 bases each). CDR3 length: 17 amino acids. Germline V gene data show CDR1 as LGHNA and CDR2 as YSLEER. V dropped 1 base and J dropped 3 bases, with 19 bases sitting between them. The DNA for the CDR3 is TGCGCCAGCAGCCAAGTGGGGTGGCGGGAAGGGGGCTACGAGCAGTACTTC. Translating it yields CASSQVGWREGGYEQYF.

In this sample, this clonotype turned up a few times. In DNA, the CDR3 is TGTGCCAGCAGTTTAACACTAGCCCCTGACTCCTACAATGAGCAGTTCTTC. This encodes CASSLTLAPDSYNEQFF. The rearrangement uses TRBV12-3 or TRBV12-4 and TRBJ2-1, with D maybe TRBD2 (6 bases). The length of the CDR3 is 17 residues. Deletions cut 2 bases from V and 0 bases from J, with 14 bases between.

This chain links TRBV20-1 with TRBJ1-2; 10 bases line up with TRBD1. V was clipped by 3 bases and J by 2 bases; unmatched bases: 3. Germline values: CDR1 DFQATT, CDR2 SNEGSKA (reference sequence). The CDR3 runs to 14 residues. CDR3 sequence (DNA): TGCAGTGCTAGGAAGGGACAGGGGAACTATGGCTACACCTTC. Its protein product is CSARKGQGNYGYTF.

This clonotype was detected once. A much larger clonotype is one base distant, so this may be a read error. V is TRBV3-1 and J is TRBJ1-1, with 9 bases that match TRBD1. Germline-derived CDR1 and CDR2 are LGHDT and YNNKEL (reference sequence). The CDR3 loop spans 14 amino acids. V shed 4 bases, J shed 4 bases, and the junction held 4 bases outside the gene matches. CDR3 DNA sequence: TGTGCCAGCAGCCCCCGGACAGGGGCCACTGAAGCTTTCTTT. Translated, it gives CASSPRTGATEAFF.

The chain is built from TRBV6-1 and TRBJ2-7; 7 bases align to TRBD2. V dropped 0 bases and J dropped 0; count of bases not matched to a gene: 2. The CDR3 length is 15 residues. Germline CDR1 reads MNHNS; CDR2 reads SASEGT. The CDR3 region is CASSEAGGGSYEQYF. In nucleotides, the CDR3 is TGTGCCAGCAGTGAAGCCGGCGGGGGCTCCTACGAGCAGTACTTC.